This T cell receptor (beta chain) emerged from a study of T cell responses to AZD1222 COVID-19 vaccine. Overall study context: Pooled together were second doses at about 4 or about 12 weeks. Study results and limitations: CD4 TCRs covered the whole spike, strongest at regions 160-218 and 743-854. Per reports, nearly half of all spike-specific TCRs target regions that are unmutated in variants.

The sample holds a few counts of this clone. What it binds is not known. The V end lost 6 bases, the J end lost 7 bases, and 16 bases lay between the germline ends. The CDR3 has 14 amino acids. CDR1 is MDHEN, CDR2 SYDVKM, per germline. Data came from immunoSEQ multiplex PCR; TCRdb stores just in-frame clones and leaves some out. The table lists about 130,000 clones, 90% of them singletons. The sequenced sample was peripheral blood, obtained on day 0 of AZD1222 vaccination. This sequence joins TRBV28 and TRBJ1-5; tentative D call: TRBD1 (5 bases). The receptor was derived from an adult in good health. As DNA, the CDR3 is TGTGCCAGCAGCTCCGGACAATCCAGACAGCCCCAGCATTTT. Translating gives CASSSGQSRQPQHF.